These 3 T cell receptor beta chains originate from one sample sequenced in a study of blood T cell repertoires in COVID-19. Sequencing used immunoSEQ multiplex PCR; TCRdb keeps in-frame clones, though not all of them. The sample lists 200,000 or so clones; about 88% were seen once. Input material: peripheral blood. The receptors come from a man aged 70-80 years with acute or convalescent COVID-19.

The J gene is TRBJ2-2, the V gene TRBV27; a possible D gene is TRBD1 (5 bases). The germline gives CDR1 MNHEY, CDR2 SMNVEV (reference sequence). The V gene lost 3 bases and the J gene lost 1 base, with 6 bases spanning the gap. This CDR3 has 14 amino acids. The CDR3 DNA is TGTGCCAGCAGTTTGACAGAGAACACCGGGGAGCTGTTTTTT. Amino acid sequence: CASSLTENTGELFF.

This clone was seen a few times. J is TRBJ2-7 and V is TRBV7-2; 9 bases match TRBD2. V lost 5 bases to trimming and J lost 5 bases; unmatched junction nucleotides: 10. CDR1 SGHTA and CDR2 FQGNSA come from the germline V gene. This CDR3 region has 15 residues. This CDR3 reads CASSPLGTSYHEQYF. Written as DNA, the CDR3 is TGTGCCAGCAGCCCCCTGGGGACTAGCTACCACGAGCAGTACTTC.

This rearrangement joins TRBV7-2 to TRBJ2-7; 10 bases are a match to TRBD2. CDR1 is SGHTA, CDR2 FQGNSA, per germline. Germline trimming cut 5 bases from V and 3 bases from J; bases unmatched to any gene: 4. The CDR3 has 14 amino acids. CDR3 in DNA: TGTGCCAGCAGCCAAGCGGGAGGGAACTACGAGCAGTACTTC. It codes for CASSQAGGNYEQYF. Complete variable domain (other parts from reference TRBV7-2 and TRBJ2-7): GAGVSQSPSNKVTEKGKDVELRCDPISGHTALYWYRQSLGQGLEFLIYFQGNSAPDKSGLPSDRFSAERTGGSVSTLTIQRTQQEDSAVYLCASSQAGGNYEQYFGPGTRLTVT.